This TCR beta chain emerged from a study of blood T cell repertoires in COVID-19 (dated by TCRdb to 2019 to 2021). Regarding the complete study: Collaborator samples came from the United States, Italy and Spain and covered acute and convalescent phases of COVID-19. The prospective study material was composed of cDNA or gDNA derived from T cells, B-cell-depleted T cells, or PBMCs. Deeply sampled blood TCRbeta repertoires from subjects exposed to, actively infected with, or recovered from COVID-19 were included in the dataset. A freely available public database, intended as a resource for researchers studying the immune response to SARS-CoV-2, is where the repertoires were released. Samples came from the ongoing ImmuneRACE study (first 160 participants) plus 1,254 subjects from 6 global collaborators. The sample metadata nearly always contained a de-identified subject ID, COVID-19 status, age in years and sex. Where HLA class I and class II types were available, the types were taken from metadata supplied by the sample provider, not from assay-based typing.

The immunoSEQ Assay, a bias-controlled multiplex PCR, was used to amplify TCRbeta CDR3 regions from genomic DNA. The original methods were these. The number of nucleated cells in each sample was estimated from the amplification of reference gene primers within the assay. To quantify the absolute abundance of each unique TCRbeta CDR3 rearrangement, sequence reads were collapsed and filtered. For each sample, productive Simpson clonality was calculated as the square root of Simpson's diversity index over productive rearrangements. Held by TCRdb, this immuneACCESS table contains in-frame sequences only and omits some clones. Under half of the omission traces to an unresolved V gene where checked; the cause of the rest is unknown. V and J calls and clone size are copied from that table; D and trimming were computed from the DNA. The sample table holds about 210,000 clones, of which around 85% were seen once. The ten largest clones capture around a sixth of the sample.

Reading the germline V gene (reference sequence) gives CDR1 SEHNR and CDR2 FQNEAQ. From cysteine to phenylalanine, the CDR3 is 11 amino acids long. The CDR3 DNA has 33 bases and is translated from base 1. V and J lose 5 bases and 4 bases, and a span of 6 bases separates them. On the study overall, not on this receptor specifically: The quantity of clinical and demographic metadata differed by source and by participant and was supplied without curation.

A remark on this clone: Its binding antigen is unknown. It may be a read error: a sequence one base away is much more abundant.

Participants in the prospective study were enrolled through a virtual design, were aged roughly 18 to 95 years, and lived in approximately 25 United States geographic areas. In the prospective study, cohorts were assigned on the basis of participant-reported clinical history obtained from a screening survey and a study questionnaire. Recovered participants in ImmuneRACE Cohort 3 were defined by two consecutive negative NP/OP PCR tests, clearance by a healthcare professional, or resolution of symptoms. Each participant in the prospective study had whole blood, serum and a nasopharyngeal or oropharyngeal swab collected by mobile phlebotomists. Participants in the prospective study had the option to provide additional blood draws and questionnaires over a 2-month period. Before DNA extraction, prospective study blood samples were shipped either frozen or at room temperature.

The sequencing sample was made of PBMCs or T cells enriched from blood (not recorded which). The receptor comes from a man aged 35 to 55 who had recovered from COVID-19. This chain joins TRBV7-9 to TRBJ2-7; the D gene is unclear. In nucleotide form, the sequence is TGTGCCAGCAGCCCGTCTTACGAGCAGTACTTC. Translated, it gives CASSPSYEQYF.